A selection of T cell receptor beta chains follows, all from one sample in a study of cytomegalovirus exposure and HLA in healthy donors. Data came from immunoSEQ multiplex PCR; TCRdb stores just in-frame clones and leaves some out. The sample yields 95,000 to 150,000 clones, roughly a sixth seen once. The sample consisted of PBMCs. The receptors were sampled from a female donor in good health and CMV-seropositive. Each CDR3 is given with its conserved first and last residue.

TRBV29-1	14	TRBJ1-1	CSVIARDLGTEAFF
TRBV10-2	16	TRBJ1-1	CASSDIVGQGNTEAFF
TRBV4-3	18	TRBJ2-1	CASSQVAPGLEGDNEQFF
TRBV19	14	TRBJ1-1	CASSLRQRNTEAFF
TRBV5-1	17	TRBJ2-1	CASSWDRDRGTYNEQFF
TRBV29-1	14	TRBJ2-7	CSVDYGTGVHEQYF
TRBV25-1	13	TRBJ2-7	CASSESGFDEQYF
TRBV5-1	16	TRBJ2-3	CASSLGLSSSGDTQYF
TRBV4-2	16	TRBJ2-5	CASSLGLAGLQETQYF
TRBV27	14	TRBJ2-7	CASSSTQSSYEQYF
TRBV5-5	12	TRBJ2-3	CASSFSVDTQYF
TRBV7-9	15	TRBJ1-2	CASRKTRQGVGGYTF
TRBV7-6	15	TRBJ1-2	CASSLGQGLDYGYPF
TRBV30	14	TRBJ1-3	CAWSVGQGGNTIYF
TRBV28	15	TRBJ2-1	CASSLTSGGYNEQFF
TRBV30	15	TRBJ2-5	CAWSRQGSIEETQYF
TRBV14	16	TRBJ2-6	CASSQDRGIGANVLTF
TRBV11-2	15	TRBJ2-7	CASSLSGQFSYEQYF
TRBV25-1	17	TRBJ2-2	CASSEFRGSANTGELFF
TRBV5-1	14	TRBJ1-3	CASSLSGPGNTIYF
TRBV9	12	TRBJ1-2	CASSVDSWGYTF
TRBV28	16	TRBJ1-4	CASSNRMGVRNEKLFF
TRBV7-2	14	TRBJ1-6	CASSQGALGSPLHF